What follows describes a single TCR beta chain. The germline CDR1 and CDR2 sequences are SNHLY and FYNNEI. The CDR3 totals 15 residues. V lost 4 bases, J lost 0 bases, and 11 bases lay in between. Methods used by the authors: Estimation of nucleated cell counts was performed using reference gene primer amplification. Clones were sequenced by immunoSEQ multiplex PCR, and TCRdb holds only the in-frame ones, with some missing. V, J and clone size are those of that table, while D and trimming were read from the DNA. The sample records approximately 150,000 clones, 60% to 80% being singletons. This entry is derived from a study of blood T cell repertoires in COVID-19. Study context: From the United States, Italy and Spain came samples of acute and convalescent COVID-19. PBMCs, B-cell-depleted T cells, or T cells were the source of the cDNA or gDNA that made up the material.

Sequencing was performed on peripheral blood. The gene calls are TRBV2 and TRBJ2-3; D is unclear. This clonotype originated in a man aged 45-65 years with active or convalescent COVID-19. CDR3 sequence (DNA): TGTGCCAGCAGTGTTGTGCCCTACAGCACAGATACGCAGTATTTT. As protein: CASSVVPYSTDTQYF.